The next 5 T cell receptor beta chains were all read from a single sample in a study of cytomegalovirus exposure and HLA in healthy donors. PCR amplification relied on 60 Vbeta primers (plus 13 Jbeta primers). The table came from immunoSEQ multiplex PCR; TCRdb's copy has only in-frame clones and leaves some out. There are tens of thousands of clones in the sample; around 59% occur only once, and 2.3% lies in the top ten. The sequencing input was PBMCs. These receptors were collected from a human donor in good health.

The chain is built from TRBV18 and TRBJ1-1; a possible D gene is TRBD1 (5 bases). The germline V gene encodes CDR1 KGHSH and CDR2 LQKENI. The CDR3 contains 18 residues. Trimming stripped 3 bases from V and 0 bases from J, with 20 bases between. The CDR3 region is CASSPGAGRIGMNTEAFF. CDR3 coding DNA: TGTGCCAGCTCACCCGGGGCAGGGAGGATTGGGATGAACACTGAAGCTTTCTTT.

This sequence joins TRBV5-1 and TRBJ2-5, with TRBD1 matching 9 bases. The V gene end was trimmed by 3 bases and the J gene end by 5 bases; junction bases not matched to a gene: 11. Germline CDR1 is SGHRS and CDR2 is YFSETQ. This CDR3 is 16 amino acids long. The CDR3 loop reads CASSYFSGDRAETQYF. The DNA for the CDR3 is TGCGCCAGCAGCTATTTTTCGGGGGACAGGGCGGAGACCCAGTACTTC.

J is TRBJ2-3 and V is TRBV7-6; D may be TRBD1 (6 bases). Germline-derived CDR1 and CDR2 are SGHVS and FNYEAQ. The germline V and J ends were trimmed by 5 bases and 2 bases, with 17 bases remaining between them. There are 16 residues in the CDR3. The CDR3 sequence is CASSPRGGRYTDTQYF. The DNA for the CDR3 is TGTGCCAGCAGCCCCAGGGGCGGACGATACACAGATACGCAGTATTTT.

The gene calls are TRBV5-4 and TRBJ2-1, with D possibly being TRBD2 (5 bases). The ends were cut back, 4 bases at V and 6 bases at J, with 11 bases in the middle. In germline, CDR1 is SGHNT, CDR2 YYREEE (reference sequence). The CDR3 sequence is 13 residues long. CDR3 nucleotides: TGTGCCAGCAGCGCCGGGATCTCCAATGAGCAGTTCTTC. Translation gives CASSAGISNEQFF.

A note on this clone: The junction departs from germline at one end; a sequencing error may be responsible. The chain joins TRBV5-1 to TRBJ2-7; the match to TRBD1 covers 8 bases. The CDR3 consists of 18 residues. Germline V gives CDR1 SGHRS, CDR2 YFSETQ. The CDR3: CAGSLPRQGQTYSYEQYF. CDR3 coding DNA: TGCGCCGGCAGCTTACCCCGACAGGGGCAGACCTACTCCTACGAGCAGTACTTC.